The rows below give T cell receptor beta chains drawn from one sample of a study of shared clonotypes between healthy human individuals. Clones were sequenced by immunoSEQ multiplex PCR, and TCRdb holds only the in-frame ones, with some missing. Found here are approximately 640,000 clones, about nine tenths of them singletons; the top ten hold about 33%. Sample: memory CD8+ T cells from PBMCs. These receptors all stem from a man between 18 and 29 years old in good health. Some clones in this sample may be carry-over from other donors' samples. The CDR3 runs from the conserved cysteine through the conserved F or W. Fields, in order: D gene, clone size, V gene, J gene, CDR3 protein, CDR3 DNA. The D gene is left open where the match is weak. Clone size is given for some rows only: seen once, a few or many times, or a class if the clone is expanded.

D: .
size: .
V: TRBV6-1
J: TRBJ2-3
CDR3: CASSENSRGTSTDTQYF
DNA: TGTGCCAGCAGTGAAAATTCGCGGGGGACAAGCACAGATACGCAGTATTTT

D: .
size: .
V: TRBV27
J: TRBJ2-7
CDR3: CASSLGGNYEQYF
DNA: TGTGCCAGCAGTTTAGGCGGAAACTACGAGCAGTACTTC

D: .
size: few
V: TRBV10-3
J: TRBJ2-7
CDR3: CAISEVALPYEQYF
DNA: TGTGCCATCAGTGAGGTCGCCCTACCCTACGAGCAGTACTTC

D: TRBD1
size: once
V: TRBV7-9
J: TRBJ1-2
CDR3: CASSWGQQNGYTF
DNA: TGTGCCAGCAGCTGGGGACAGCAGAATGGCTACACCTTC

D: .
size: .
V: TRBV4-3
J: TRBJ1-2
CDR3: CASSQDLAKTGVGYTF
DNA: TGCGCCAGCAGCCAAGACTTGGCGAAAACGGGGGTCGGCTACACCTTC

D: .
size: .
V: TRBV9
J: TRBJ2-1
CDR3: CASKNPWADEQFF
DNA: TGTGCCAGCAAGAACCCCTGGGCCGATGAGCAGTTCTTC

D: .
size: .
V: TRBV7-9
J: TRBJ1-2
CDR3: CASSLGPAGGSGYTF
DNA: TGTGCCAGCAGCTTAGGCCCGGCGGGGGGTAGTGGCTACACCTTC

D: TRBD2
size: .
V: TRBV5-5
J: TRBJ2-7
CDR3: CASSGNEGTSSYEQYF
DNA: TGTGCCAGCAGCGGGAACGAGGGGACTAGCAGTTACGAGCAGTACTTC

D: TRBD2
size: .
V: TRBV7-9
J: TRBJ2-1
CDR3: CASSPSNSSGRAAYNEQFF
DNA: TGTGCCAGCAGCCCCTCCAACTCTAGCGGGAGGGCAGCGTACAATGAGCAGTTCTTC

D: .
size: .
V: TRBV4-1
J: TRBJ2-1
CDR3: CASSHYETANNEQFF
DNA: TGCGCCAGCAGCCATTACGAGACAGCAAACAATGAGCAGTTCTTC

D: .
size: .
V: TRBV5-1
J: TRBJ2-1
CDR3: CASSLDYRDGPYNEQFF
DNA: TGCGCCAGCAGCTTGGACTACAGGGATGGGCCCTACAATGAGCAGTTCTTC

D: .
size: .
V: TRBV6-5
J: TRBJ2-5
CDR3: CASSYSAAEMIETQYF
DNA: TGTGCCAGCAGTTACTCGGCAGCGGAGATGATAGAGACCCAGTACTTC

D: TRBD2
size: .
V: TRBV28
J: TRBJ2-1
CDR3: CASSPRLGRAGGPRDEQFF
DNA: TGTGCCAGCAGCCCCAGATTGGGTCGAGCGGGAGGGCCTCGGGATGAGCAGTTCTTC

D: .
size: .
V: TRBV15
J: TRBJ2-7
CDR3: CATSRDVGTLAYEQYF
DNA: TGTGCCACCAGCAGAGATGTAGGCACCCTGGCCTACGAGCAGTACTTC

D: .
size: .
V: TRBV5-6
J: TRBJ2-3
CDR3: CASSLGLGRRATDTQYF
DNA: TGTGCCAGCAGCTTGGGATTAGGACGACGTGCCACAGATACGCAGTATTTT

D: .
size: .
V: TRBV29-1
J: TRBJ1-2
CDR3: CGDFPLPDTNYGYTF
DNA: TGCGGCGATTTCCCGCTACCCGACACTAACTATGGCTACACCTTC

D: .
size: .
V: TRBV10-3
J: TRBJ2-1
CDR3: CAISVQAISYNEQFF
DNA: TGTGCCATCAGTGTACAGGCTATCTCCTACAATGAGCAGTTCTTC

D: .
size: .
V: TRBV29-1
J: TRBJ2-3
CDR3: CSVRPGGRTDTQYF
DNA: TGCAGCGTTCGGCCGGGGGGCCGCACAGATACGCAGTATTTT

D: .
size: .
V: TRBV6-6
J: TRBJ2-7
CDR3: CASSYYPERGAYEQYF
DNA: TGTGCCAGCAGTTACTACCCCGAAAGAGGGGCCTACGAGCAGTACTTC

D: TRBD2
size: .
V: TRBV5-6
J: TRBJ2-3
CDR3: CASSGTSGSPDTQYF
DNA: TGTGCCAGCAGCGGGACTAGCGGGAGCCCAGATACGCAGTATTTT

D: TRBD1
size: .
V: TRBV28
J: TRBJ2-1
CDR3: CASSLTGIRVEQFF
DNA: TGTGCCAGCAGTTTGACAGGGATACGGGTTGAGCAGTTCTTC

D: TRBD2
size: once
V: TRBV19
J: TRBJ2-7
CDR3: CASSTRLAGVNEQYF
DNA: TGTGCCAGTAGTACCCGACTAGCGGGAGTTAACGAGCAGTACTTC

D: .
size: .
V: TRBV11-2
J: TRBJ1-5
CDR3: CASGTRDVNSNQPQHF
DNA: TGTGCCAGCGGAACCCGGGACGTTAATAGCAATCAGCCCCAGCATTTT

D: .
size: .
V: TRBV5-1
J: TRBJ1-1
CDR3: CASSFNSRGTEAFF
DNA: TGCGCCAGCAGCTTTAACAGCCGGGGCACTGAAGCTTTCTTT